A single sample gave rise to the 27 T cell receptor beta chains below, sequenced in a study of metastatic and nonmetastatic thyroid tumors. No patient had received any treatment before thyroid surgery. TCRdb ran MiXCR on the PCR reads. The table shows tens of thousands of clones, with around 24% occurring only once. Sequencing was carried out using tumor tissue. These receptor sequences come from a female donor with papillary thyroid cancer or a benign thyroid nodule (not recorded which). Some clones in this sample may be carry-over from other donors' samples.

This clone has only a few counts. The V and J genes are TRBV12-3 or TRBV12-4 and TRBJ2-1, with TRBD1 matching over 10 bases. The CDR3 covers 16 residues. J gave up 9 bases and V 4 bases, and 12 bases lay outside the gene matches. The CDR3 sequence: CASSSLSGQGQGEQFF. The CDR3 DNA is TGTGCCAGCAGTTCCTTGTCGGGACAGGGGCAAGGTGAGCAGTTCTTC.

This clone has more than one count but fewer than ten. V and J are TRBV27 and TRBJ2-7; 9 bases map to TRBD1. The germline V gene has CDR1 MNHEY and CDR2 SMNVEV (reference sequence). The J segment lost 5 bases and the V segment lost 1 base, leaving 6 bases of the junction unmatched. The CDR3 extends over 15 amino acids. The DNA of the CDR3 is TGTGCCAGCAGTTTATACCCCGGACAGGGGAACGAGCAGTACTTC. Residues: CASSLYPGQGNEQYF.

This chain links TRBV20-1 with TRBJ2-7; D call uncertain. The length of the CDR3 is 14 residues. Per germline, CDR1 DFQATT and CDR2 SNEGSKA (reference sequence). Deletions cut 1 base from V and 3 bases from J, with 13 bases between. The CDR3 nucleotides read TGCAGTGCTAGAGCGAAGCGCTCCTTCTACGAGCAGTACTTC. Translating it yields CSARAKRSFYEQYF.

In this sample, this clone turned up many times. CDR3 sequence: CASSLGPASYEQYF. CDR3 DNA sequence: TGTGCCAGCAGTTTGGGTCCAGCGAGCTACGAGCAGTACTTC. The J gene is TRBJ2-7, the V gene TRBV27; the D is unclear. The CDR3 is 14 residues long. Per germline, CDR1 MNHEY and CDR2 SMNVEV (reference sequence). The ends were cut back, 3 bases at V and 3 bases at J, with 12 bases in the middle.

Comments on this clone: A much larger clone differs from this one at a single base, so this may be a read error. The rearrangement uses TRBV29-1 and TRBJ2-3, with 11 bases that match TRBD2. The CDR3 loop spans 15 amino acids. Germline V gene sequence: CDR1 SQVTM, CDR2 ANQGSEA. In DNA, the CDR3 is TGCAGCGTCCGTAGCGGGGGGGGAGGCGGGGGTACGCAGTGTTTT. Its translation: CSVRSGGGGGGTQCF.

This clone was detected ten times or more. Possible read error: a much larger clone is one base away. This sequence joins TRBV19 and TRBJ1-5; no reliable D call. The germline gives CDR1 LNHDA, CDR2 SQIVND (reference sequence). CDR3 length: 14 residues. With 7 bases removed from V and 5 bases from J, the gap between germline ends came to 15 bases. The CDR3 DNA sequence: TGTGCCAGTATCCCCAGAGGAGTGGATCAGCCCCAGCATTTT. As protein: CASIPRGVDQPQHF. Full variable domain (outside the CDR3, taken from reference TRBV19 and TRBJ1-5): DGGITQSPKYLFRKEGQNVTLSCEQNLNHDAMYWYRQDPGQGLRLIYYSQIVNDFQKGDIAEGYSVSREKKESFPLTVTSAQKNPTAFYLCASIPRGVDQPQHFGDGTRLSIL.

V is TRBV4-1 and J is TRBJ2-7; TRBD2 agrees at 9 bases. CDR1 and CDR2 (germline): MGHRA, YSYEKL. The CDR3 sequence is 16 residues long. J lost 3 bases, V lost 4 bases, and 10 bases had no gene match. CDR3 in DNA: TGCGCCAGCAGCCTTTCGGTAGCGGGAGCCTACTACGAGCAGTACTTC. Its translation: CASSLSVAGAYYEQYF.

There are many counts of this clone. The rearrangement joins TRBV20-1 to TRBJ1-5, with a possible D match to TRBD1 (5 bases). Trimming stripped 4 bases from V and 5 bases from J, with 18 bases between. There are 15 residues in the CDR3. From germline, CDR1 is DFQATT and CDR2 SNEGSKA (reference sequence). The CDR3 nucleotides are TGCAGTGCTAACGAGCTGGGACTACAAGATCAGCCCCAGCATTTT. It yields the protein CSANELGLQDQPQHF.

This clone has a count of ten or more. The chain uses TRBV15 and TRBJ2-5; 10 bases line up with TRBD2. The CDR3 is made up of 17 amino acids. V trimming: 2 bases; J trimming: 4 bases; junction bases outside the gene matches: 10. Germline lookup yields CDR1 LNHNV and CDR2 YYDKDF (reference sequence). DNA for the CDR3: TGTGCCACCAGCAGATCTGGAAGCGGGAGGGCCGGAGAGACCCAGTACTTC. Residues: CATSRSGSGRAGETQYF.

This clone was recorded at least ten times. The CDR3: CASSYDIYNSYEQYF. The CDR3, as DNA: TGTGCCAGCAGCTACGACATTTACAACTCCTACGAGCAGTACTTC. The chain recombines TRBV7-6 with TRBJ2-7; D call uncertain. From germline, CDR1 is SGHVS and CDR2 FNYEAQ. The CDR3 is 15 amino acids. The ends were cut back, 4 bases at V and 0 bases at J, with 13 bases in the middle.

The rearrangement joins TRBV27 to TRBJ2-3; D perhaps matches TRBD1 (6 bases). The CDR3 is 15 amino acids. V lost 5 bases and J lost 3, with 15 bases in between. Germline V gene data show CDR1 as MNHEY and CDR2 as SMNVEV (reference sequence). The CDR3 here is CASSKGQTWTDTQYF. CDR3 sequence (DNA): TGTGCCAGCAGTAAAGGACAGACATGGACAGATACGCAGTATTTT.

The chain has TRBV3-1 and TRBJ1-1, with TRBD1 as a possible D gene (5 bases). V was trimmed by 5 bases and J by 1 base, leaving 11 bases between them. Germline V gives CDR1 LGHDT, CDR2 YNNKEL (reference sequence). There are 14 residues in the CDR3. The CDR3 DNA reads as TGTGCCAGCAGCTTCCGACAGACGAACACTGAAGCTTTCTTT. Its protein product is CASSFRQTNTEAFF.

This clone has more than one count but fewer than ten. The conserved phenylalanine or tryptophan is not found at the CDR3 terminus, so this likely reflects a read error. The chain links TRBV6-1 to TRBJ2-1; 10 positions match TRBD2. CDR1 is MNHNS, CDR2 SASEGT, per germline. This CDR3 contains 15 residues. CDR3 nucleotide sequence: TGTGCCAGCAGAATTAGCGGGAGGAAATACAGTGAGCAGTTCTCC. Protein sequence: CASRISGRKYSEQFS.

This CDR3 is CASSRPGYEQYF. For the CDR3, the DNA is TGTGCCAGCAGCCGCCCGGGCTACGAGCAGTACTTC. The rearrangement joins TRBV7-2 to TRBJ2-7; D gene ambiguous. Deletions cut 5 bases from V and 3 bases from J, with 8 bases between. Germline CDR1 SGHTA, CDR2 FQGNSA. The CDR3 is 12 amino acids.

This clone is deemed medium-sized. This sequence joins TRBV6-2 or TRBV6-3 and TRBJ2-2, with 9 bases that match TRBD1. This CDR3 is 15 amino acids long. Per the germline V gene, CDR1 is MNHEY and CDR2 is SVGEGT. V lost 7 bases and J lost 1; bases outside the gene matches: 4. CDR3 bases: TGTGCCAGCACCGGACAGGGGAGGAACACCGGGGAGCTGTTTTTT. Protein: CASTGQGRNTGELFF.

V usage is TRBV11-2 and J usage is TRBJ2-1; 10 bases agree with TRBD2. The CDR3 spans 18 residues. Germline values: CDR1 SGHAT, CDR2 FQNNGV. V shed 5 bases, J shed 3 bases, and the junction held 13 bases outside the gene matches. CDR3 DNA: TGTGCCAGCAGCGAGAGCCTACTAAGCGGGAGGGTCTACAATGAGCAGTTCTTC. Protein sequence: CASSESLLSGRVYNEQFF.

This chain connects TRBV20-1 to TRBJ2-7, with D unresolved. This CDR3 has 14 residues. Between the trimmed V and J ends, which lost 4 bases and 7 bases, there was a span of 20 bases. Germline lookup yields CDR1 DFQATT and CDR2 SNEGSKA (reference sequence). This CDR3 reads CSANLAHLRWEQYF. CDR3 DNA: TGCAGTGCTAATTTGGCACACCTCCGATGGGAGCAGTACTTC.

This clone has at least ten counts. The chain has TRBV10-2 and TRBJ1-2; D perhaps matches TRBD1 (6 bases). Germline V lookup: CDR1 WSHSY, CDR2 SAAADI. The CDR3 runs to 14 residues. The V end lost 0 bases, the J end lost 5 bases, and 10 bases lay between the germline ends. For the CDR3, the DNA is TGCGCCAGCAGTGAGTCGAAGGGGGGATATGGCTACACCTTC. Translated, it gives CASSESKGGYGYTF.

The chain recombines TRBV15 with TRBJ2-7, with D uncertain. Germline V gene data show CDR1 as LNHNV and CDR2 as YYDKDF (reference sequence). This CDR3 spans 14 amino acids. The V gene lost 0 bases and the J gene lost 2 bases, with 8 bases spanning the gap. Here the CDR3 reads CATSREAGTYEQYF. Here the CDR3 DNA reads TGTGCCACCAGCAGAGAAGCAGGAACCTACGAGCAGTACTTC.

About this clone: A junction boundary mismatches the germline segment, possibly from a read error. CDR3 loop: CASSPSGASVLTF. The CDR3 DNA sequence: TGTGCCAGCAGTCCATCTGGGGCCAGCGTCCTTACTTTC. The rearrangement links TRBV9 to TRBJ2-6; perhaps TRBD1 as D (5 bases). The germline CDR1 and CDR2 sequences are SGDLS and YYNGEE. This CDR3 is built from 13 residues.

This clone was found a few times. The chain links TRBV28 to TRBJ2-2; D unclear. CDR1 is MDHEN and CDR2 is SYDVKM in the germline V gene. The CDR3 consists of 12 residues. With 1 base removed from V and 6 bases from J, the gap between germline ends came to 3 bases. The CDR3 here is CASSLFSGELFF. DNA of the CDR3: TGTGCCAGCAGTTTATTCTCCGGGGAGCTGTTTTTT.

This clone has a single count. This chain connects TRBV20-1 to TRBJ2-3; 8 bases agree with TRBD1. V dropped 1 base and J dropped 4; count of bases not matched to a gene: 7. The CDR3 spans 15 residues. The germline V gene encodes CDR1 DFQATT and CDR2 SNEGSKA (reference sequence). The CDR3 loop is CSARGVRGRADTQYF. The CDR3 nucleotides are TGCAGTGCTAGAGGTGTCAGGGGGCGCGCAGATACGCAGTATTTT.

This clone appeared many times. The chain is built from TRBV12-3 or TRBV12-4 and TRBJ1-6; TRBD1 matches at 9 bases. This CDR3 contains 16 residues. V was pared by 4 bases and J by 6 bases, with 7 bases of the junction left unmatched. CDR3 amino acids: CASSSQGQGFNSPLHF. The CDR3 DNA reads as TGTGCCAGCAGTTCTCAGGGACAGGGTTTTAATTCACCCCTCCACTTT.

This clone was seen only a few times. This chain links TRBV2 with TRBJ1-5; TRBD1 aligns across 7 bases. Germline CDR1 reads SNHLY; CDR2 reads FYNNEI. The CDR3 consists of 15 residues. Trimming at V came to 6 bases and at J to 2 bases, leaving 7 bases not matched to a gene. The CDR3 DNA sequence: TGTGCCAGCAGCGAGGAGGGGGCTGGCAATCAGCCCCAGCATTTT. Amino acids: CASSEEGAGNQPQHF.

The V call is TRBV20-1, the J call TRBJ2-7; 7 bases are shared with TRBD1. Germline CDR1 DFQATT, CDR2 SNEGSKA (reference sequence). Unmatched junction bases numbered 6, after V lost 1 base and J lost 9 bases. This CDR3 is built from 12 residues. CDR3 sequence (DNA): TGCAGTGCTAGAGGCGGACAGGCGGGGCAGTACTTC. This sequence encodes CSARGGQAGQYF.

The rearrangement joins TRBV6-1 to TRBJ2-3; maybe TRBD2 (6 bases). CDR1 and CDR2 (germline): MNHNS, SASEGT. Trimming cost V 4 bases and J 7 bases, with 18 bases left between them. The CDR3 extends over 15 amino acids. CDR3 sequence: CASSGLSVEGHTQYF. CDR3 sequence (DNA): TGTGCCAGCAGTGGCCTGTCGGTGGAGGGGCATACGCAGTATTTT.

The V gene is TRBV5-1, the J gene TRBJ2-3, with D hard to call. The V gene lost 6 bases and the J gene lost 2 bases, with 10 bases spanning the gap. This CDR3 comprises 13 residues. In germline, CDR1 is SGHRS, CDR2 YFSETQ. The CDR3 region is CASNSLSTDTQYF. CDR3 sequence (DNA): TGCGCCAGCAACTCATTGTCCACAGATACGCAGTATTTT.